This T cell receptor (beta chain) appears in the sequencing data of a study of blood T cell repertoires in COVID-19. About the research overall: T cells, B-cell-depleted T cells, or PBMCs provided the cDNA or gDNA that served as material.

In the source study's methods: Amplification with reference gene primers provided the estimates of nucleated cell counts. Sequencing used immunoSEQ multiplex PCR; TCRdb keeps in-frame clones, though not all of them. V, J and clone size derive from that table, while D and trimming were established from the DNA sequence. This table holds 90,000 or so clones, around 91% found once. It was during active infection that Seattle patients were enrolled and then longitudinally followed. Germline CDR1 MNHEY, CDR2 SVGEGT. Trimming took off 2 bases at V and 4 bases at J, with 6 bases between the two ends. This CDR3 comprises 13 residues.

The sample was peripheral blood. This chain uses TRBV6-2 or TRBV6-3 with TRBJ1-5, with D hard to call. This TCR came from a man in his late teens or twenties with COVID-19, enrolled during active disease. The CDR3 sequence: CASSYRRNQPQHF. The CDR3 DNA reads as TGTGCCAGCAGTTACAGGCGGAATCAGCCCCAGCATTTT.